Presented here are 17 T cell receptor beta chains from one specimen sequenced in a study of blood T cell repertoires in COVID-19. Repertoires were generated with immunoSEQ multiplex PCR, while TCRdb's copy carries only in-frame clones and drops some. The sample yields around 140,000 clones, approximately 90% seen once. Material: peripheral blood. The source is a man aged 55-75 years with active or convalescent COVID-19.

The V and J genes are TRBV19 and TRBJ2-7; the D gene is possibly TRBD1 (6 bases). CDR3 length: 15 residues. Germline V lookup: CDR1 LNHDA, CDR2 SQIVND (reference sequence). Deletions cut 10 bases from V and 0 bases from J, with 19 bases between. DNA of the CDR3: TGTGCCACCTCGCCGGCGCGACAGGTCTCCTACGAGCAGTACTTC. This codes for CATSPARQVSYEQYF.

The chain employs TRBV9 and TRBJ1-4; TRBD1 matches 10 bases. The CDR3 has 14 residues. CDR1 SGDLS and CDR2 YYNGEE come from the germline V gene. With V trimmed by 3 bases and J by 4 bases, 0 bases remained unmatched. CDR3: CASSGTGGNEKLFF. The CDR3 nucleotides read TGTGCCAGCAGCGGGACAGGGGGTAATGAAAAACTGTTTTTT.

The chain combines TRBV5-4 with TRBJ2-7, with D possibly being TRBD1 (6 bases). Germline V gene data show CDR1 as SGHNT and CDR2 as YYREEE (reference sequence). This CDR3 has 15 amino acids. V gave up 3 bases and J gave up 2 bases, with 15 bases separating them. The CDR3 protein is CASSYPGTLAYEQYF. The CDR3 DNA reads as TGTGCCAGCAGCTATCCCGGGACACTGGCCTACGAGCAGTACTTC.

V gene TRBV19 combines with J gene TRBJ1-5, with a weak D call TRBD1 (5 bases). The V gene lost 3 bases and the J gene lost 8 bases, with 11 bases spanning the gap. CDR3 length: 13 residues. Germline-derived CDR1 and CDR2 are LNHDA and SQIVND (reference sequence). CDR3 protein: CASSMARGEPQHF. The CDR3 DNA reads TGTGCCAGTAGTATGGCAAGGGGTGAGCCCCAGCATTTT.

The chain is built from TRBV5-1 and TRBJ2-2, with TRBD1 matching 9 bases. The V gene end was trimmed by 4 bases and the J gene end by 2 bases; junction bases not matched to a gene: 3. The CDR3 consists of 15 residues. Per germline, CDR1 SGHRS and CDR2 YFSETQ. The CDR3 region is CASSPTGGNTGELFF. The CDR3 DNA is TGCGCCAGCAGCCCAACAGGGGGCAACACCGGGGAGCTGTTTTTT. Using reference TRBV5-1 and TRBJ2-2 for the parts outside the CDR3, the full variable domain is KAGVTQTPRYLIKTRGQQVTLSCSPISGHRSVSWYQQTPGQGLQFLFEYFSETQRNKGNFPGRFSGRQFSNSRSEMNVSTLELGDSALYLCASSPTGGNTGELFFGEGSRLTVL.

The V and J genes are TRBV15 and TRBJ2-1; 13 nucleotides agree with TRBD2. The trim removed 6 bases at V and 8 bases at J, leaving 10 bases unmatched. Germline V gene sequence: CDR1 LNHNV, CDR2 YYDKDF (reference sequence). The CDR3 extends over 16 amino acids. The CDR3 is CATSTRTSGSLDEQFF. As DNA, the CDR3 is TGTGCCACCAGTACACGGACTAGCGGGAGTTTGGATGAGCAGTTCTTC. Full variable domain (missing parts from reference TRBV15 and TRBJ2-1): DAMVIQNPRYQVTQFGKPVTLSCSQTLNHNVMYWYQQKSSQAPKLLFHYYDKDFNNEADTPDNFQSRRPNTSFCFLDIRSPGLGDTAMYLCATSTRTSGSLDEQFFGPGTRLTVL.

The chain employs TRBV11-2 and TRBJ2-7, with D possibly being TRBD2 (6 bases). Germline lookup yields CDR1 SGHAT and CDR2 FQNNGV. V lost 1 base to trimming and J lost 4 bases, with 8 bases between them. The CDR3 is 13 residues long. CDR3 DNA sequence: TGTGCCAGCAGCTTAGGTCGGGGGTACGAGCAGTACTTC. The encoded protein is CASSLGRGYEQYF.

The V gene is TRBV29-1, the J gene TRBJ1-1, with TRBD1 matching over 7 bases. This CDR3 spans 13 amino acids. V was pared by 4 bases and J by 6 bases, with 8 bases of the junction left unmatched. CDR1 is SQVTM, CDR2 ANQGSEA, per germline. CDR3 sequence (DNA): TGCAGCGTTGGGCGACAGGGCAAGGCTGAAGCTTTCTTT. Protein product: CSVGRQGKAEAFF.

V usage is TRBV18 and J usage is TRBJ2-6; no definite D call. Germline CDR1 is KGHSH and CDR2 is LQKENI. CDR3 length: 15 residues. V was shortened by 3 bases and J by 0 bases, with 6 bases between the two germline ends. CDR3 region: CASSPSISGANVLTF. CDR3 bases: TGTGCCAGCTCACCTAGTATCTCTGGGGCCAACGTCCTGACTTTC.

The DNA of the CDR3 is TGCGCCAGCAGCCTTTTAGGACAGGGCCATGGCTACACCTTC. This translates into CASSLLGQGHGYTF. The chain carries TRBV4-3 and TRBJ1-2, with 8 bases aligning to TRBD1. The length of the CDR3 is 14 residues. The germline V gene encodes CDR1 LGHNA and CDR2 YSLEER. V gave up 4 bases and J gave up 6 bases; unmatched junction bases: 7.

This chain connects TRBV24-1 to TRBJ2-7, with 8 bases identical to TRBD2. The CDR3 consists of 16 residues. Germline V gene sequence: CDR1 KGHDR, CDR2 SFDVKD. Trimming removed 5 bases from V and 0 bases from J; junction bases left unmatched: 8. DNA of the CDR3: TGTGCCACCAGTGCTGTACTAGCGGTAACCTCCTACGAGCAGTACTTC. Encoded protein: CATSAVLAVTSYEQYF.

Only one count was recorded for this clone. This CDR3 is CSASLGQKPETQYF. For the CDR3, the DNA is TGCAGTGCTAGTCTTGGACAAAAGCCAGAGACCCAGTACTTC. The chain carries TRBV20-1 and TRBJ2-5; a weak D match, TRBD1 (5 bases). V dropped 3 bases and J dropped 4 bases, with 15 bases sitting between them. Germline V gene sequence: CDR1 DFQATT, CDR2 SNEGSKA (reference sequence). The CDR3 is 14 amino acids.

This chain joins TRBV12-5 and TRBJ2-3; D possibly corresponds to TRBD1 (6 bases). The CDR3 runs 15 residues. The V gene lost 5 bases and the J gene lost 0 bases, with 12 bases spanning the gap. Germline lookup yields CDR1 LGHNT and CDR2 FRNRAP. CDR3 sequence (DNA): TGTGCTAGTGGTCCAGGGGCGGCTAGCACAGATACGCAGTATTTT. Encoded protein: CASGPGAASTDTQYF.

The J gene is TRBJ2-2, the V gene TRBV7-2, with D possibly being TRBD1 (6 bases). The CDR3 sequence is 13 residues long. In germline, CDR1 is SGHTA, CDR2 FQGNSA. Trimming left V 5 bases short and J 5 bases short, with 9 bases between. Here the CDR3 reads CASSVQGTGELFF. The CDR3 DNA is TGTGCCAGCAGCGTACAGGGAACCGGGGAGCTGTTTTTT.

The rearrangement joins TRBV28 to TRBJ2-3; perhaps TRBD1 as D (6 bases). The ends were cut back, 5 bases at V and 5 bases at J, with 11 bases in the middle. The CDR3 is 13 amino acids. CDR1 is MDHEN, CDR2 SYDVKM, per germline. The CDR3 nucleotides are TGTGCCAGCAGTCCAGGGGCGGGAGATACGCAGTATTTT. Amino acid sequence: CASSPGAGDTQYF.

In regard to this clone: The sample holds other DNA sequences that translate to the same CDR3. The CDR3 loop reads CASSLGGTGSYEQYF. CDR3 nucleotide sequence: TGCGCCAGCAGCTTGGGCGGGACGGGCTCCTACGAGCAGTACTTC. V and J are TRBV5-1 and TRBJ2-7; D might be TRBD2 (6 bases). The CDR3 runs 15 residues. The V gene lost 0 bases and the J gene lost 0 bases, with 10 bases spanning the gap. Germline loops: CDR1 SGHRS, CDR2 YFSETQ.

A single count supports this clone. This sequence joins TRBV7-6 and TRBJ2-2; D unclear. V was clipped by 3 bases and J by 6 bases, with 11 bases between them. CDR3 size: 14 residues. CDR1 is SGHVS, CDR2 FNYEAQ, per germline. CDR3 nucleotide sequence: TGTGCCAGCAGCTTCGGGTCCCACCCCGGGGAGCTGTTTTTT. Its translation: CASSFGSHPGELFF.